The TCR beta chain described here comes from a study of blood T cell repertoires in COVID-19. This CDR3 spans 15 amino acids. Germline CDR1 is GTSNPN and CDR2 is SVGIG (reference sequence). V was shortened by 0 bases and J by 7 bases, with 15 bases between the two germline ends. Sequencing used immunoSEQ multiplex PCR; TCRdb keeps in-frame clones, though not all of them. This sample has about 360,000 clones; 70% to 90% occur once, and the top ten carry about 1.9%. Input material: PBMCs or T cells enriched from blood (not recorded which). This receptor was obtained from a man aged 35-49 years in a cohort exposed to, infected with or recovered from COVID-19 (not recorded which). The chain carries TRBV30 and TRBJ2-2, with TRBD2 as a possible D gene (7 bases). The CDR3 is CAWSVQGGAGGELFF. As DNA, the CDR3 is TGTGCCTGGAGTGTACAGGGAGGGGCAGGCGGGGAGCTGTTTTTT.